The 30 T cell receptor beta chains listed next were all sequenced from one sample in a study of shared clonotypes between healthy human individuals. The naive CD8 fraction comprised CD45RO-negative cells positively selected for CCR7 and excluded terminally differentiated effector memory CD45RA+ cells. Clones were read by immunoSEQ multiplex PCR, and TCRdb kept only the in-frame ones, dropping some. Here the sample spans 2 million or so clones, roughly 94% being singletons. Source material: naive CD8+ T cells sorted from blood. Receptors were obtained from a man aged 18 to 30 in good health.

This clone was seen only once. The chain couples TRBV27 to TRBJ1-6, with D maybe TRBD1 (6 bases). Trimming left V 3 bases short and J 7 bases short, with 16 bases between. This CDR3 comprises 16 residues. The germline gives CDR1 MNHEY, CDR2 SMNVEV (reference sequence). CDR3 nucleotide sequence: TGTGCCAGCAGTTTTTATCGGGGGGCGCGGAATTCACCCCTCCACTTT. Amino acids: CASSFYRGARNSPLHF.

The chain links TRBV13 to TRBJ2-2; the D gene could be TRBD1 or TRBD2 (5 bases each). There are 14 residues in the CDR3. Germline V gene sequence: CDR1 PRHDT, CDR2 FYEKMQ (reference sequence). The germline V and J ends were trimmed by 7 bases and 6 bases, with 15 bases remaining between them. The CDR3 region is CASTPGGLAGELFF. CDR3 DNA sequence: TGTGCCAGCACCCCTGGGGGATTGGCCGGGGAGCTGTTTTTT.

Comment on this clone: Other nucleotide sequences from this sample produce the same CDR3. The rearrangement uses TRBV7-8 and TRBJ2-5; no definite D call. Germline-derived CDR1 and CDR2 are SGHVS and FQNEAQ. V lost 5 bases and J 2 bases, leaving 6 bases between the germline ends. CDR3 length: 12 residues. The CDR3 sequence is CASSLGQETQYF. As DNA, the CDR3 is TGTGCCAGCAGCCTAGGACAAGAGACCCAGTACTTC.

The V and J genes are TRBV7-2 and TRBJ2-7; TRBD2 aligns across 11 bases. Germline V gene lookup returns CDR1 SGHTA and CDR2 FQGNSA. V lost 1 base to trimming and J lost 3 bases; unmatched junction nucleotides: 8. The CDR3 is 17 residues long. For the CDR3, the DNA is TGTGCCAGCAGCTTAGGGCTAGCGGGGGGTTCTTTCTACGAGCAGTACTTC. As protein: CASSLGLAGGSFYEQYF.

The CDR3 loop reads CASSPLARVNEKLFF. In DNA form, the CDR3 reads TGTGCCAGCAGCCCCTTGGCCAGGGTTAATGAAAAACTGTTTTTT. The J gene is TRBJ1-4, the V gene TRBV7-6; D possibly corresponds to TRBD1 (5 bases). The V end was cut by 5 bases, the J end by 4 bases, with 14 bases between. Germline V gene data show CDR1 as SGHVS and CDR2 as FNYEAQ. The CDR3 has 15 residues.

The CDR3 loop is CASSYNFGDNEQFF. CDR3 nucleotides: TGTGCCAGCAGTTACAATTTCGGGGACAATGAGCAGTTCTTC. The chain combines TRBV6-5 with TRBJ2-1, with D perhaps TRBD2 (5 bases). V was pared by 2 bases and J by 5 bases, with 10 bases between. The CDR3 is 14 amino acids. Germline lookup yields CDR1 MNHEY and CDR2 SVGAGI.

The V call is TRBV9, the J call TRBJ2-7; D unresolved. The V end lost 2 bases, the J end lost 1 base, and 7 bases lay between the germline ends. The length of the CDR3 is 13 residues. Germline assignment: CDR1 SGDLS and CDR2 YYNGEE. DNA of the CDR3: TGTGCCAGCAGCGTTCGGATGTCCTACGAGCAGTACTTC. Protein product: CASSVRMSYEQYF.

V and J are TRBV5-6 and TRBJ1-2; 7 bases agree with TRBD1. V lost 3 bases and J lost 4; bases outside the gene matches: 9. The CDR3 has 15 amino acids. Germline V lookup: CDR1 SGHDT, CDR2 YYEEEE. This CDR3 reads CASSWGTDLRYGYTF. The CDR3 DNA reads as TGTGCCAGCAGCTGGGGGACAGACCTTCGCTATGGCTACACCTTC.

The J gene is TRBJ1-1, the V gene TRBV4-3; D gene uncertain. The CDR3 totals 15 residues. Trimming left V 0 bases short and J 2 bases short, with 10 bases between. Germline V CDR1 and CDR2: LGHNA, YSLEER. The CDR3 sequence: CASSQERQLNTEAFF. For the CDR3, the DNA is TGCGCCAGCAGCCAAGAAAGGCAGCTAAACACTGAAGCTTTCTTT.

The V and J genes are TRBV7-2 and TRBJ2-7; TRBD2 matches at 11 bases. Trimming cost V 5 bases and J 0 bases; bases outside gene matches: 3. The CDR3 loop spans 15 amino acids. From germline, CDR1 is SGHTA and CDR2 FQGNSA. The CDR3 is CASSLSGRASYEQYF. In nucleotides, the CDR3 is TGTGCCAGCAGCCTTAGCGGGAGGGCCTCCTACGAGCAGTACTTC.

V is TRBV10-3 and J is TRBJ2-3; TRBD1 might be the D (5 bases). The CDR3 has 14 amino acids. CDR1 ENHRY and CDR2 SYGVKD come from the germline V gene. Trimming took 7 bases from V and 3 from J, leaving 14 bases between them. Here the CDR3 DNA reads TGTGCCATCAACCAGGGAAAGAGTACAGATACGCAGTATTTT. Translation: CAINQGKSTDTQYF.

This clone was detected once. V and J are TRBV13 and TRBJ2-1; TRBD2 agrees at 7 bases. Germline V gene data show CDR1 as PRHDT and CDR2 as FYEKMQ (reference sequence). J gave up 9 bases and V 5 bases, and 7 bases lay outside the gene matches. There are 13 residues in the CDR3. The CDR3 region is CASSTGLVPEQFF. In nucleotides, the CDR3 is TGTGCCAGCAGCACCGGACTAGTCCCTGAGCAGTTCTTC.

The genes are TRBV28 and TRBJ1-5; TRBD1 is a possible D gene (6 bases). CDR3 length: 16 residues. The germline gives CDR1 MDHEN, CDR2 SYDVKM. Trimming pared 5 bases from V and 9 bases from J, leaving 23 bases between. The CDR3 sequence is CASSLQGSREFGPQHF. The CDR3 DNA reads TGTGCCAGCAGTCTACAGGGAAGTAGGGAGTTTGGGCCCCAGCATTTT.

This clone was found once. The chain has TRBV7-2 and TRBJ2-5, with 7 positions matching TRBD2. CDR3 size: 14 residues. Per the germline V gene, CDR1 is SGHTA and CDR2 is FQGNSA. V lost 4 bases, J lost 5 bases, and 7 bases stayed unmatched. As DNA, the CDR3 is TGTGCCAGCAGCTCCAGCGGGGTCGGTGAGACCCAGTACTTC. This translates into CASSSSGVGETQYF.

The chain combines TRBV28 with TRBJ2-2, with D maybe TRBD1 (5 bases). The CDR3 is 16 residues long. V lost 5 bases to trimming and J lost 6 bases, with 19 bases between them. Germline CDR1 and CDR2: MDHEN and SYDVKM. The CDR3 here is CASSGDPQWGAGELFF. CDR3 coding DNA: TGTGCCAGCAGTGGAGATCCCCAGTGGGGCGCCGGGGAGCTGTTTTTT. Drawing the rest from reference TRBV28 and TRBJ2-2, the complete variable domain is DVKVTQSSRYLVKRTGEKVFLECVQDMDHENMFWYRQDPGLGLRLIYFSYDVKMKEKGDIPEGYSVSREKKERFSLILESASTNQTSMYLCASSGDPQWGAGELFFGEGSRLTVL.

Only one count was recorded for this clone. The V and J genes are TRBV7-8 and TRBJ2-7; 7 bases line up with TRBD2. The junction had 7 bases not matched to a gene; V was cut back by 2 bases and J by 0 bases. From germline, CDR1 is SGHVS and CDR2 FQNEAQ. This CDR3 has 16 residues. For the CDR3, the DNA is TGTGCCAGCAGCTTAAGTCCTAGCGGAATCTCCTACGAGCAGTACTTC. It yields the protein CASSLSPSGISYEQYF.

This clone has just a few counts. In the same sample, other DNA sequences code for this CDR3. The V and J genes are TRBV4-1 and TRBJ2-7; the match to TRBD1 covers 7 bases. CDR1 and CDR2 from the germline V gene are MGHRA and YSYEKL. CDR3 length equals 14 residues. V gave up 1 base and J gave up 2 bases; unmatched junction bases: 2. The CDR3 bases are TGCGCCAGCAGCCAAGGCCAGGGGGCCTACGAGCAGTACTTC. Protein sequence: CASSQGQGAYEQYF.

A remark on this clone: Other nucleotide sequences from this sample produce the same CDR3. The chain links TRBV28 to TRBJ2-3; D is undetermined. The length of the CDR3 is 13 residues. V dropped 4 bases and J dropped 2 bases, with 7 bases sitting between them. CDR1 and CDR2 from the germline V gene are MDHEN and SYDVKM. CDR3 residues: CASSYRVTDTQYF. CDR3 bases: TGTGCCAGCAGTTATAGGGTCACAGATACGCAGTATTTT.

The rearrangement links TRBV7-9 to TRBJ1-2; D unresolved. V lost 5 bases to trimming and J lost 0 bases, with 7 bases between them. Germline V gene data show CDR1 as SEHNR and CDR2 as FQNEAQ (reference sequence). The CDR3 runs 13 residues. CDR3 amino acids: CASSGSANYGYTF. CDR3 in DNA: TGTGCCAGCAGCGGGAGTGCTAACTATGGCTACACCTTC.

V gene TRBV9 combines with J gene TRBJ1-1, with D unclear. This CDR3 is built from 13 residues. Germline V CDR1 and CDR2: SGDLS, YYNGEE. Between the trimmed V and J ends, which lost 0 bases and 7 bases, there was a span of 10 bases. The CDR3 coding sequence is TGTGCCAGCAGCGTAGAGCCCTTTAATGAAGCTTTCTTT. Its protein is CASSVEPFNEAFF.

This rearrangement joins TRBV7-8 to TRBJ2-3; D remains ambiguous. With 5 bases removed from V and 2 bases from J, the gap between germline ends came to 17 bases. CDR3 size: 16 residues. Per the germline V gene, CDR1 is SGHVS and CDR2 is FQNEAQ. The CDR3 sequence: CASSPLLAEPTDTQYF. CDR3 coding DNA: TGTGCCAGCAGCCCACTTCTGGCGGAGCCCACAGATACGCAGTATTTT.

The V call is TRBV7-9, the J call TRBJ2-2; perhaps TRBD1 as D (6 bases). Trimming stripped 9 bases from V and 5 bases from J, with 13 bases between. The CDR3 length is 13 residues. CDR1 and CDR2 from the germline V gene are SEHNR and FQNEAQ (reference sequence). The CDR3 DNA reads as TGTGCCAGATCACGGGACACGACCGGGGAGCTGTTTTTT. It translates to CARSRDTTGELFF.

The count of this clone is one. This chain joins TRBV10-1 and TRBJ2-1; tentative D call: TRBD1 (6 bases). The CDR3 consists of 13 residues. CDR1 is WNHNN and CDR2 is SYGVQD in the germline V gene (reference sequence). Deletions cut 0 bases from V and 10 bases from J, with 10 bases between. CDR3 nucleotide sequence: TGCGCCAGCAGTGAGTCGATGAGGGGGGAGCAGTTCTTC. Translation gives CASSESMRGEQFF.

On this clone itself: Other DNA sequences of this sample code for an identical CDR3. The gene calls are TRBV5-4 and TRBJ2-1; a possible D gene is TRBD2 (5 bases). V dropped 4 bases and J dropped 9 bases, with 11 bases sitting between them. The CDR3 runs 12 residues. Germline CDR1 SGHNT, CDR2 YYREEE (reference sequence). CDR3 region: CASSLLVSEQFF. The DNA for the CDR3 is TGTGCCAGCAGCCTACTAGTAAGTGAGCAGTTCTTC.

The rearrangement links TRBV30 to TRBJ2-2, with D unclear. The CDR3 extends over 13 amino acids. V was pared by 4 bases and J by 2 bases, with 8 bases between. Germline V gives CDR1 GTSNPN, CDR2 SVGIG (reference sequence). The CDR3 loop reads CAWIRVNTGELFF. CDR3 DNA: TGTGCCTGGATCAGAGTCAACACCGGGGAGCTGTTTTTT. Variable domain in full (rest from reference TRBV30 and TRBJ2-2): SQTIHQWPATLVQPVGSPLSLECTVEGTSNPNLYWYRQAAGRGLQLLFYSVGIGQISSEVPQNLSASRPQDRQFILSSKKLLLSDSGFYLCAWIRVNTGELFFGEGSRLTVL.

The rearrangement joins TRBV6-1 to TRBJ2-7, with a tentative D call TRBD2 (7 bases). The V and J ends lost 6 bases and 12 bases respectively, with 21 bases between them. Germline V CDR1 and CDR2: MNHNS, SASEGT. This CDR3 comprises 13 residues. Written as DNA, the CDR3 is TGTGCCAGCAGCTTAGACGGGAGGACAGAATCGTACTTC. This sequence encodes CASSLDGRTESYF.

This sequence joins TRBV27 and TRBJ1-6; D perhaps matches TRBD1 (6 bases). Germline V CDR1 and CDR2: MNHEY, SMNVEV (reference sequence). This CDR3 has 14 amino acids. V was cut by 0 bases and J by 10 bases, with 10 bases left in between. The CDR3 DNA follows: TGTGCCAGCAGTTTATCAGGGGGGGGGTCACCCCTCCACTTT. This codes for CASSLSGGGSPLHF.

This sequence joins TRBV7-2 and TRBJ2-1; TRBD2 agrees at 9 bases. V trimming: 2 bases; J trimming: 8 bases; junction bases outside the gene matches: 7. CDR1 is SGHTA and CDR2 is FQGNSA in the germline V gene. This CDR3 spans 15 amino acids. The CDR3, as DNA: TGTGCCAGCAGCTTATCCAGCGGGAGGCAAGATGAGCAGTTCTTC. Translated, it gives CASSLSSGRQDEQFF.

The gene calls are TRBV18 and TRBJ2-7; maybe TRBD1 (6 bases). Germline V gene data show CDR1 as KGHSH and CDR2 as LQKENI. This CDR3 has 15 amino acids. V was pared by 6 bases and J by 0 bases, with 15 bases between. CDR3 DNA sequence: TGTGCCAGCTCGTTCACAGGGTTGGGCTCCTACGAGCAGTACTTC. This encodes CASSFTGLGSYEQYF.

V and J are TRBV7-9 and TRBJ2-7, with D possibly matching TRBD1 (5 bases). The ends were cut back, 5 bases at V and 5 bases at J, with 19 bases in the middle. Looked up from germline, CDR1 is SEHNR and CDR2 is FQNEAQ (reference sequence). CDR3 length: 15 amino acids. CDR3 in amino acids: CASSTPGVQGNEQYF. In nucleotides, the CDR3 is TGTGCCAGCAGCACGCCCGGAGTGCAGGGCAACGAGCAGTACTTC.